This T cell receptor beta chain was identified during a study of response to subunit inactivated influenza vaccine. Whole-study findings and limits: That few new T cells are recruited by each seasonal influenza vaccination was the authors' suggestion.

CDR1 is MNHNS and CDR2 is SASEGT in the germline V gene. The CDR3 runs 16 residues. Trimming left V 6 bases short and J 3 bases short, with 18 bases between. This clonotype was counted a few times. Its antigen remains unidentified. Each CDR3 protein gets one entry after TCRdb re-called the RT-PCR reads with MiXCR. This table holds hundreds of thousands of distinct CDR3 sequences, around 15% found once. Source: PBMCs from blood, taken roughly 15 days before vaccination. V and J are TRBV6-1 and TRBJ1-5, with D maybe TRBD1 (6 bases). This receptor was identified in a man aged 50-59 years who received an inactivated influenza vaccine. CDR3 nucleotide sequence: TGTGCCAGCAGACCCCCGGGAGGGGGGCTCAATCAGCCCCAGCATTTT. Translated, it gives CASRPPGGGLNQPQHF.